This note documents a single T cell receptor (beta chain) sequence. The data stem from a study of cytotoxic CD8 clonotypes in ibrutinib-treated CLL. V dropped 4 bases and J dropped 1 base, with 8 bases sitting between them. The CDR3 has 14 residues. Germline values: CDR1 SGDLS, CDR2 YYNGEE. Repertoires were generated with immunoSEQ multiplex PCR, while TCRdb's copy carries only in-frame clones and drops some. The profile covers 150,000 to 200,000 clones, with approximately 80% appearing a single time and approximately 2% taken by the ten largest. The receptor was isolated from a human donor with chronic lymphocytic leukemia. Sequenced material: PBMCs, taken after 12 months of ibrutinib treatment. V usage is TRBV9 and J usage is TRBJ2-2; no clear D. CDR3 sequence (DNA): TGTGCCAGCAGCTTTAGTTGGAACACCGGGGAGCTGTTTTTT. As protein: CASSFSWNTGELFF.